The text below deals with one T cell receptor (beta chain). This clonotype was counted only a few times. What this receptor recognizes is not known. No base quality values were provided; no much bigger clone lies one nucleotide off. This record comes from a study of identical twins listed by TCRdb under 2016. Describing the broader study: To test whether fetal clonotypes persist, this study deep-sequenced TCR alpha and beta repertoires from monozygotic twins, from unrelated adults of various ages, and from cord blood. Replicate twin experiments were performed at different times using different library preparation protocols to rule out contamination.

All donors were healthy Caucasians. Three pairs of female monozygotic twins, all aged roughly 18 to 29 years, made up the twin cohort. RNA for TCR libraries was isolated from peripheral blood mononuclear cells. The library was obtained by 5' RACE. The instrument was an Illumina HiSeq 2000. Template switching introduced a universal primer binding site; the final cDNA contained a unique molecular identifier, enabling accurate counting of TCR cDNA molecules. Specific primers in the conserved constant-segment region were used to synthesize first-strand cDNA for TCR alpha and beta chains. Each cDNA library was double barcoded, with a SMART-Mk sample barcode plus Illumina barcodes, to control for contamination. Two successive PCR steps introduced TruSeq adapter sequences along with Illumina sample barcodes. The Illumina HiSeq platform was used with custom primers to sequence TCR alpha and beta cDNA libraries. The original pipeline was this. Unique molecular identifiers were extracted from raw reads with MiGEC, and CDR3 positions were determined with MiXCR. For each individual, recombination models were inferred using an EM algorithm with the repgenHMM and IGoR tools. Shared clonotypes were analyzed with the tcR package in R, and sharing was normalized by the product of cloneset sizes. To study raw recombination without the effects of thymic and clonal selection, out-of-frame nonproductive sequences were analyzed. Using fastp trimming at Q25 and MiXCR clonotype assembly, TCRdb reanalyzed the public sequencing data and kept in-frame beta chains. Rows with one shared CDR3 protein collapse into an entry with the most common genes and DNA. TCRdb's processing, not the authors' own work, is the source of the V and J calls. The sample data list 600,000 to 850,000 distinct CDR3 sequences, and about 18% of these were observed just once. The ten most abundant clones make up under 15% of the sample.

Paper-wide results and their limitations: Excess twin sharing in beta out-of-frame sequences was weaker because fewer shared sequences lowered the signal-to-noise ratio. Conclusions relied on cross-sectional statistical analysis, since the same donors could not be followed over many years. Fewer insertions were carried by abundant cord blood beta clonotypes; a weaker similar trend was observed in young adult naive repertoires, while no such trend was observed in memory repertoires. Out-of-frame TCR alpha sequences shared between twins showed an excess of low generation-probability sequences compared with coincidental sharing between unrelated individuals. Zero-insertion analyses could be partly confounded by invariant T cells such as MAIT and iNKT, although diverse VJ usage argued against such confounding for most clonotypes. In monozygotic twins, out-of-frame TCR alpha sharing was systematically underestimated by recombination models, although the models agreed with sharing between unrelated individuals.

From the cysteine through the phenylalanine, the CDR3 covers 16 amino acids. Left in the record is the CDR3 DNA by itself, 48 bases read in frame from the first base. CDR1 MNHNS and CDR2 SASEGT were looked up in the germline V gene. At the junction V is shortened by 6 bases and J by 4 bases, with 16 bases in between. This sample also belongs to another study, concerning T cells expressing NK-cell markers. The second paper states: TCR beta-chain repertoires were profiled in sorted CD3+CD56+NKG2C+, CD3+CD56+NKG2C- and CD3+CD56-NKG2C+ T-cell subsets from several donors. Among the eight sequenced donors, only one was HCMV-seronegative, while the other seven were HCMV-seropositive. To restrict sorting to alphabetaTCR-expressing T cells, an anti-gammadeltaTCR antibody was added in several experiments. For five or six donors, the dominant CD3+CD56+NKG2C+ clonotypes were among the top 10 CD8+ clonotypes and accounted for about 1.0-7.5% of CD8+ T cells. Those dominant clonotypes were again the most abundant among CD3+CD56-NKG2C+ cells in a few donors, at roughly 28.3-65%. Whether the expanded NKG2C-expressing T cell clones were specific for HCMV antigens remained unclear. Randomly selected healthy volunteers, three men and five women, were used as the eight sequenced donors. To determine HCMV serostatus, a commercial ELISA kit was used to detect HCMV-specific IgG in serum. For several donors, unsorted PBMC were also used to sequence bulk peripheral blood T-cell repertoires. MIGEC handled demultiplexing of the reads and grouping by UMI, while MiTCR was used to assemble and quantify clonotypes. To exclude erroneous sequences, any TCR cDNA sequence not supported by at least two reads was discarded. Downstream repertoire analysis used the tcR package, and clonotypes were matched across fractions by CDR3 nucleotide sequence plus V segment. Antigen specificity was annotated against VDJdb with VDJmatch, allowing one amino acid substitution in CDR3.

This receptor chain uses TRBV6-1 and TRBJ1-6; D gene: possibly TRBD1, on 5 matching bases. This receptor was identified in a woman between 18 and 30 years old in good health. The sample was PBMCs. The sequenced DNA is TGTGCCAGCAGAACCCCGATCGGGGGGTATAATTCACCCCTCCACTTT. It specifies CASRTPIGGYNSPLHF.